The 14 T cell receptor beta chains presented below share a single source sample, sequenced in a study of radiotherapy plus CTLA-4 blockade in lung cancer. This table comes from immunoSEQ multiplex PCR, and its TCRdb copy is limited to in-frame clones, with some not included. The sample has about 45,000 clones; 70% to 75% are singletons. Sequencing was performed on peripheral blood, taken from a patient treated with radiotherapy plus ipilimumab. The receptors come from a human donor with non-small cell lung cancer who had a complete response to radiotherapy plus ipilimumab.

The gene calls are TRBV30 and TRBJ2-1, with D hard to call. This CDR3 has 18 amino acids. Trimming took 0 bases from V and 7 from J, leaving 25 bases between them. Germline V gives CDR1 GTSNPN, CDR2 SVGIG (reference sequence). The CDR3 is CAWSVFFLGGALVNEQFF. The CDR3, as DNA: TGTGCCTGGAGTGTCTTCTTCCTTGGCGGAGCCCTTGTAAATGAGCAGTTCTTC.

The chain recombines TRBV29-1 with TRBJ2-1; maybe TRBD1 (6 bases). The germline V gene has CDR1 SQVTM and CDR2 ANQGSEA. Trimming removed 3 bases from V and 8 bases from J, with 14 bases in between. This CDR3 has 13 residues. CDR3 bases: TGCAGCGTTGAGGCAACAGGGAGCGATGAGCAGTTCTTC. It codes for CSVEATGSDEQFF.

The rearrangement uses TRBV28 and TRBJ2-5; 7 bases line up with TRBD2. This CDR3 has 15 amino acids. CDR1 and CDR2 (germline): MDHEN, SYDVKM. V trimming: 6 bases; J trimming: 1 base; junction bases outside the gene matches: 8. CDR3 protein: CASRSGAFLQETQYF. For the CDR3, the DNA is TGTGCCAGCAGGAGCGGGGCATTCCTCCAAGAGACCCAGTACTTC. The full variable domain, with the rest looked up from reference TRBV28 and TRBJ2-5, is DVKVTQSSRYLVKRTGEKVFLECVQDMDHENMFWYRQDPGLGLRLIYFSYDVKMKEKGDIPEGYSVSREKKERFSLILESASTNQTSMYLCASRSGAFLQETQYFGPGTRLLVL.

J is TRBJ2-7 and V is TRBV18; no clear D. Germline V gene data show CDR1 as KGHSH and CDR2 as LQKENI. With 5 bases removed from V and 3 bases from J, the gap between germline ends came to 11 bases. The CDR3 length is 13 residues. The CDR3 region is CASSGVGHYEQYF. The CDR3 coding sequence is TGTGCCAGCTCAGGCGTGGGCCACTACGAGCAGTACTTC. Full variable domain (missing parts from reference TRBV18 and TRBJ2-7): NAGVMQNPRHLVRRRGQEARLRCSPMKGHSHVYWYRQLPEEGLKFMVYLQKENIIDESGMPKERFSAEFPKEGPSILRIQQVVRGDSAAYFCASSGVGHYEQYFGPGTRLTVT.

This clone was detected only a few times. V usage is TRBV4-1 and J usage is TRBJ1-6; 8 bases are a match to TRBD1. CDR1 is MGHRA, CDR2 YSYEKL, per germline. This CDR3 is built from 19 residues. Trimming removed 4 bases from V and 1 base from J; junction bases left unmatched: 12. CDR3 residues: CASSRIGTGGRSYNSPLHF. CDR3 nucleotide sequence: TGCGCCAGCAGCCGAATAGGGACAGGAGGTCGGTCCTATAATTCACCCCTCCACTTT.

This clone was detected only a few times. CDR3 nucleotide sequence: TGTGCCAGTAGTCTACAGGGAAACTTTAATCAGCCCCAGCATTTT. Translating gives CASSLQGNFNQPQHF. J is TRBJ1-5 and V is TRBV19; D might be TRBD1 (6 bases). Per germline, CDR1 LNHDA and CDR2 SQIVND (reference sequence). There are 15 residues in the CDR3. The ends were cut back, 5 bases at V and 4 bases at J, with 15 bases in the middle.

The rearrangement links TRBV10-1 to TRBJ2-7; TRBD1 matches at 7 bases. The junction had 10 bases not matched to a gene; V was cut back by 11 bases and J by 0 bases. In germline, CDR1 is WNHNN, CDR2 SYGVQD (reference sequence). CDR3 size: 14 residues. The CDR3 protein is CAVNGTEGSYEQYF. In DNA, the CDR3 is TGCGCCGTAAACGGGACAGAAGGCTCCTACGAGCAGTACTTC.

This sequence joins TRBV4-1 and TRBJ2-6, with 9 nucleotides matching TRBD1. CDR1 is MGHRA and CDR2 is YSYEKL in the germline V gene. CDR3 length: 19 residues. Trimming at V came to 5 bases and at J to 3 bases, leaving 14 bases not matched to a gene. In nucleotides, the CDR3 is TGCGCCAGCAGCACGGGACAGGGACTATTCCCGAGTGGGGCCAACGTCCTGACTTTC. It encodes CASSTGQGLFPSGANVLTF.

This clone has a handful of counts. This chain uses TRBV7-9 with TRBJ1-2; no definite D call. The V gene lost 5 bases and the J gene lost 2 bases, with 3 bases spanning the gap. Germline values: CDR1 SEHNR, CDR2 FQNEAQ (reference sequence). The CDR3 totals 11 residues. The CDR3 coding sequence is TGTGCCAGCAGCACAAACTATGGCTACACCTTC. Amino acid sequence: CASSTNYGYTF.

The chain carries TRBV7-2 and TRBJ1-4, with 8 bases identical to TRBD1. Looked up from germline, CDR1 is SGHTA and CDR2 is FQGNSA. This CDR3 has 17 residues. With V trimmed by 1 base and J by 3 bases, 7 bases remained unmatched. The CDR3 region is CASSLGAGGISNEKLFF. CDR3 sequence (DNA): TGTGCCAGCAGCTTAGGGGCAGGGGGCATATCTAATGAAAAACTGTTTTTT.

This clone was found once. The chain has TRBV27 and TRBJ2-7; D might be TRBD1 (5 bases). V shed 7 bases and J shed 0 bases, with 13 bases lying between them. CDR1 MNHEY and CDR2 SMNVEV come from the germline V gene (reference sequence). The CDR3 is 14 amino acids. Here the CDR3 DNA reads TGTGCCAGCACTCCCTTCAGGGACTCCTACGAGCAGTACTTC. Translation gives CASTPFRDSYEQYF.

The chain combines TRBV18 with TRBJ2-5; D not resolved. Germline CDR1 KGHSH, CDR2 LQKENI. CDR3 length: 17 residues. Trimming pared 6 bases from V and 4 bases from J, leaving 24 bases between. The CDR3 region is CASSPIANVLGSETQYF. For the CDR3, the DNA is TGTGCCAGCTCGCCAATCGCGAATGTTCTCGGTTCAGAGACCCAGTACTTC.

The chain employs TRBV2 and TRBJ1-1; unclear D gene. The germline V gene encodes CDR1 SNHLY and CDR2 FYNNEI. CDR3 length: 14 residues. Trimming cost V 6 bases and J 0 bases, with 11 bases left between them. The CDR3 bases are TGTGCCAGCAGCACACATGCCATGAACACTGAAGCTTTCTTT. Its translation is CASSTHAMNTEAFF.

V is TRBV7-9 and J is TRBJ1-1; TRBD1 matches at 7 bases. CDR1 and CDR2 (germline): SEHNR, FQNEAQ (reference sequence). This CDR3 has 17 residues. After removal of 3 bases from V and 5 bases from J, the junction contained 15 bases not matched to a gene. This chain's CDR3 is CASSLPGARQGGTEAFF. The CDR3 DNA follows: TGTGCCAGCAGCTTGCCCGGCGCTAGACAGGGCGGGACTGAAGCTTTCTTT. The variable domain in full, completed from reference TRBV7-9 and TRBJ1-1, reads DTGVSQNPRHKITKRGQNVTFRCDPISEHNRLYWYRQTLGQGPEFLTYFQNEAQLEKSRLLSDRFSAERPKGSFSTLEIQRTEQGDSAMYLCASSLPGARQGGTEAFFGQGTRLTVV.